Following are 9 T cell receptor beta chains from one sample sequenced in a study of T cell responses to AZD1222 COVID-19 vaccine. Assay used: immunoSEQ multiplex PCR; TCRdb lists only in-frame clones, some missing. The sample lists about 150,000 clones; 85% to 90% were seen once. Sequencing used peripheral blood, obtained 28 days after the second AZD1222 dose. Every receptor here comes from an adult who received the AZD1222 COVID-19 vaccine.

The chain's CDR3 is CSVWTSTGPGELFF. The CDR3 DNA reads as TGCAGCGTTTGGACCTCCACAGGCCCCGGGGAGCTGTTTTTT. The genes are TRBV29-1 and TRBJ2-2; weak D call: TRBD1 (5 bases). Trimming took 5 bases from V and 6 from J, leaving 16 bases between them. The CDR3 consists of 14 residues. Germline-derived CDR1 and CDR2 are SQVTM and ANQGSEA.

The genes are TRBV29-1 and TRBJ1-1; a possible D gene is TRBD1 (6 bases). The ends were cut back, 6 bases at V and 1 base at J, with 12 bases in the middle. The CDR3 spans 13 residues. Germline V gene lookup returns CDR1 SQVTM and CDR2 ANQGSEA. This CDR3 reads CSVGQRANTEAFF. CDR3 coding DNA: TGCAGCGTAGGACAGCGAGCGAACACTGAAGCTTTCTTT.

The chain links TRBV6-5 to TRBJ2-7; D might be TRBD1 (6 bases). Trimming shortened V by 0 bases and J by 7 bases, and 19 bases separated the two germline ends. This CDR3 has 16 amino acids. The germline V gene encodes CDR1 MNHEY and CDR2 SVGAGI. CDR3 coding DNA: TGTGCCAGCAGTTACTCCCCCCCAGGGGCGGGTGGGGAGCAGTACTTC. This sequence encodes CASSYSPPGAGGEQYF.

This chain joins TRBV19 and TRBJ1-2; TRBD1 agrees at 8 bases. This CDR3 is 17 amino acids long. Germline V lookup: CDR1 LNHDA, CDR2 SQIVND (reference sequence). V dropped 5 bases and J dropped 1; count of bases not matched to a gene: 12. DNA of the CDR3: TGTGCCAGTAGTCCCGGGACAGGCGTCACTTTTAACTATGGCTACACCTTC. Protein product: CASSPGTGVTFNYGYTF.

This rearrangement joins TRBV24-1 to TRBJ1-1; the match to TRBD1 covers 7 bases. Germline loops: CDR1 KGHDR, CDR2 SFDVKD. V trimming: 7 bases; J trimming: 7 bases; junction bases outside the gene matches: 11. The CDR3 has 14 amino acids. The CDR3: CATSQTGPIGEAFF. Written as DNA, the CDR3 is TGTGCCACCAGCCAGACAGGGCCGATCGGTGAAGCTTTCTTT.

This rearrangement joins TRBV9 to TRBJ1-3, with D unresolved. The CDR3 is made up of 15 amino acids. V was cut by 2 bases and J by 3 bases, with 12 bases left in between. The germline V gene encodes CDR1 SGDLS and CDR2 YYNGEE. CDR3 nucleotides: TGTGCCAGCAGCGTGACCTTAGGGAGTGGAAACACCATATATTTT. Translating it yields CASSVTLGSGNTIYF.

In its sample, this clone was seen once. V gene TRBV28 combines with J gene TRBJ1-2; 7 bases match TRBD1. With V trimmed by 3 bases and J by 8 bases, 9 bases remained unmatched. This CDR3 is 14 amino acids long. Per germline, CDR1 MDHEN and CDR2 SYDVKM. CDR3 in DNA: TGTGCCAGCAGTTTGTGGATGACAGGGAGAGGCTACACCTTC. Translating gives CASSLWMTGRGYTF.

The gene calls are TRBV7-9 and TRBJ2-2, with no clear D. This CDR3 is 14 amino acids long. CDR1 is SEHNR, CDR2 FQNEAQ, per germline (reference sequence). V dropped 5 bases and J dropped 7 bases, with 14 bases sitting between them. The CDR3 sequence is CASSPPTRNGELFF. The CDR3 nucleotides read TGTGCCAGCAGCCCTCCGACCCGAAACGGGGAGCTGTTTTTT.

This rearrangement joins TRBV11-3 to TRBJ2-1; tentatively, D is TRBD1 (6 bases). CDR1 and CDR2 from the germline V gene are SGHNT and YENEEA. CDR3 length equals 17 residues. V gave up 5 bases and J gave up 0 bases, with 17 bases separating them. The CDR3: CASSPAPGTPSYNEQFF. The CDR3 nucleotides are TGTGCCAGCAGCCCCGCCCCGGGGACACCCTCCTACAATGAGCAGTTCTTC.